This is a list of T cell receptor beta chains from one sample in a study of T-cell reconstitution after alpha-beta-depleted transplantation in children. TCRdb ran MiXCR on the PCR reads and lists one entry per CDR3 protein. The table lists some 600,000 distinct CDR3 sequences, 16% of them singletons. This sample comprised PBMCs from the stem cell graft donor, obtained from the stem cell graft. The source is a human donor who donated a stem cell graft to a child with acute myeloid leukemia. Each CDR3 is given with its conserved first and last residue.

v_call	j_call	cdr3_aa
TRBV20-1	TRBJ2-3	CSASPSGVRTDTQYF
TRBV5-5	TRBJ2-7	CASSRGRLGQYF
TRBV20-1	TRBJ1-5	CSARDHGIQGLPGDQPQHF
TRBV25-1	TRBJ1-1	CASRPTGGGTEAFF
TRBV20-1	TRBJ2-7	CSAPDRGIHEQYF
TRBV7-2	TRBJ1-2	CASSLATASGGYTF
TRBV13	TRBJ2-7	CASSLIGQTSYEQYF
TRBV12-3/TRBV12-4	TRBJ2-5	CASSEGRKETQYF
TRBV20-1	TRBJ1-1	CSARDASSLGGSGAFF
TRBV5-1	TRBJ1-2	CASSLAGGTGVTGRRTENYGYTF
TRBV7-2	TRBJ1-5	CASSFSATPNQPQHF
TRBV20-1	TRBJ2-1	CSARDGPGGDNEQFF
TRBV10-3	TRBJ2-2	CAISGWEDTGELFF
TRBV11-2	TRBJ1-5	CASAEDRGQGYSNQPQHF
TRBV11-2	TRBJ2-2	CASSLATGSGELFF
TRBV6-1	TRBJ2-1	CASSERPANEQFF
TRBV28	TRBJ2-1	CASSTTGRSYNEQFF
TRBV4-1	TRBJ1-5	CASSQDGQGMGNQPQHF
TRBV15	TRBJ1-5	CATSRDLEVGQPQHF
TRBV6-1	TRBJ2-1	CASRAFRDYRYNEQFF